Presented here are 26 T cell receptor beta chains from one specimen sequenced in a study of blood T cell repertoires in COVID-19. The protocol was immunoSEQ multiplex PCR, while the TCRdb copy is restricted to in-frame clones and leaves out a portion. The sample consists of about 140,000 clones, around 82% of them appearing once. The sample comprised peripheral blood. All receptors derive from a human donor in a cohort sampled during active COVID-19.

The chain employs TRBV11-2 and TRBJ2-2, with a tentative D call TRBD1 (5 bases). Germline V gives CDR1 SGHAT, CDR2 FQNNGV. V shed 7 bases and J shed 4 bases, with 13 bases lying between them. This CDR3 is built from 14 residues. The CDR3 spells CASILGVSTGELFF. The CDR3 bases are TGTGCCAGCATCCTAGGGGTTAGCACCGGGGAGCTGTTTTTT. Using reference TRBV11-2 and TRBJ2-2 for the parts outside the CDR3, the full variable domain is EAGVAQSPRYKIIEKRQSVAFWCNPISGHATLYWYQQILGQGPKLLIQFQNNGVVDDSQLPKDRFSAERLKGVDSTLKIQPAKLEDSAVYLCASILGVSTGELFFGEGSRLTVL.

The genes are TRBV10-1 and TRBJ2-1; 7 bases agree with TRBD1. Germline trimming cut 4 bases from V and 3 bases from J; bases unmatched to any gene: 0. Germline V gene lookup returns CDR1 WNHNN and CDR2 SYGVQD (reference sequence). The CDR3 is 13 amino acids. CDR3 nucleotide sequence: TGCGCCAGCAGTGGACAGGGCTACAATGAGCAGTTCTTC. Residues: CASSGQGYNEQFF.

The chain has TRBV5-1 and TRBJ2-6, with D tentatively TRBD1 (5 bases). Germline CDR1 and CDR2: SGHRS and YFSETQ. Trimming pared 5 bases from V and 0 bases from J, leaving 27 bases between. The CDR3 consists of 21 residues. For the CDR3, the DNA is TGCGCCAGCAGTCTCGATAATGTCTTTGACAGTCTAAGCTCTGGGGCCAACGTCCTGACTTTC. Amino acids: CASSLDNVFDSLSSGANVLTF.

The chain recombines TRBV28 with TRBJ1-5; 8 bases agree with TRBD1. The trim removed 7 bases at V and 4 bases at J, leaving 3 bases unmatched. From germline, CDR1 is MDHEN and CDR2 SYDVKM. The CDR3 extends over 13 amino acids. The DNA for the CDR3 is TGTGCCAGCACTAGACAGGGGAATCAGCCCCAGCATTTT. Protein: CASTRQGNQPQHF.

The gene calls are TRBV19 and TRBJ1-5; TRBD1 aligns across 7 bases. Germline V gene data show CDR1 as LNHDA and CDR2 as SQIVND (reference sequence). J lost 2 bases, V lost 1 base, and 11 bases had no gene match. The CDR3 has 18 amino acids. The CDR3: CASSIAERGRGGNQPQHF. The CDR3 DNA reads TGTGCCAGTAGTATAGCTGAAAGGGGGCGCGGGGGCAATCAGCCCCAGCATTTT.

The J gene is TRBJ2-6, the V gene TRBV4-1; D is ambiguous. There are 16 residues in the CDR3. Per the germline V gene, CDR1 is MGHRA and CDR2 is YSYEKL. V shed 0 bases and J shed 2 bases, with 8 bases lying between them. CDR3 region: CASSQDRGTGANVLTF. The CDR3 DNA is TGCGCCAGCAGCCAAGATAGAGGAACTGGGGCCAACGTCCTGACTTTC.

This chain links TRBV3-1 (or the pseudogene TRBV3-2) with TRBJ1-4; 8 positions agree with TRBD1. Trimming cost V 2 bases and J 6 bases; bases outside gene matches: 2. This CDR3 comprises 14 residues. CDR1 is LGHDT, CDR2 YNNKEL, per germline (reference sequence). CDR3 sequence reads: CASSQRTGYEKLFF. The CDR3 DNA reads TGTGCCAGCAGCCAACGGACAGGGTATGAAAAACTGTTTTTT.

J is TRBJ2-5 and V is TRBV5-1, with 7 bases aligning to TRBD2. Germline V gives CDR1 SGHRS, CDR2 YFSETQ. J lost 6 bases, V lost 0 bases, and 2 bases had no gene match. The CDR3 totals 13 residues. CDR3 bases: TGCGCCAGCAGCTTGGAGGGAGGGAAGACCCAGTACTTC. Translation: CASSLEGGKTQYF.

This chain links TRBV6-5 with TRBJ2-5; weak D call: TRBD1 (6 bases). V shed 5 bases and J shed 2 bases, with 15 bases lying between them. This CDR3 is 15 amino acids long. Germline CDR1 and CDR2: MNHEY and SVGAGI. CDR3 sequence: CASSPSGTNQETQYF. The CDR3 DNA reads TGTGCCAGCAGTCCTTCCGGGACAAATCAAGAGACCCAGTACTTC.

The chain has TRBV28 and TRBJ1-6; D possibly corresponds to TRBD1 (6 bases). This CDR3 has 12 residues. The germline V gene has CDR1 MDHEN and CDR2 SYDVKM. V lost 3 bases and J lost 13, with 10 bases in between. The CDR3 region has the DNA TGTGCCAGCAGTTTCCGGGGGGGCCCCCTCCACTTT. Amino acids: CASSFRGGPLHF. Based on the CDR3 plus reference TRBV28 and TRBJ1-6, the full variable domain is DVKVTQSSRYLVKRTGEKVFLECVQDMDHENMFWYRQDPGLGLRLIYFSYDVKMKEKGDIPEGYSVSREKKERFSLILESASTNQTSMYLCASSFRGGPLHFGNGTRLTVT.

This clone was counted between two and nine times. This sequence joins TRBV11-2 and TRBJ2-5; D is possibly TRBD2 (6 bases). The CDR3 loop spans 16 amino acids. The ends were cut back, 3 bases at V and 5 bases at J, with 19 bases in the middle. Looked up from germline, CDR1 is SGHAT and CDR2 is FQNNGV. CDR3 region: CASSFRETSGWETQYF. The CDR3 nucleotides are TGTGCCAGCAGCTTTAGGGAGACGAGCGGGTGGGAGACCCAGTACTTC.

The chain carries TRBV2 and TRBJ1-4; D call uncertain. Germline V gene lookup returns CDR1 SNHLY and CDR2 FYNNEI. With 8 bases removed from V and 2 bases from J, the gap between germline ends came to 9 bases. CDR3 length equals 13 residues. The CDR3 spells CASARMTNEKLFF. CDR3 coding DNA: TGTGCCAGCGCCAGGATGACTAATGAAAAACTGTTTTTT. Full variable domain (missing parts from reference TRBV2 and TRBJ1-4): EPEVTQTPSHQVTQMGQEVILRCVPISNHLYFYWYRQILGQKVEFLVSFYNNEISEKSEIFDDQFSVERPDGSNFTLKIRSTKLEDSAMYFCASARMTNEKLFFGSGTQLSVL.

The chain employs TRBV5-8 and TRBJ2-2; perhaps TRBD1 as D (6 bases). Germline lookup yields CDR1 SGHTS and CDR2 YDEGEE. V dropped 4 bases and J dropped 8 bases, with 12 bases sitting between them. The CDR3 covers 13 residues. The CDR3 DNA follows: TGTGCCAGCAGCGCGACAGGTTGGGGGGAGCTGTTTTTT. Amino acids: CASSATGWGELFF.

The CDR3 DNA is TGCGCCAGCAGCCCTCAGGGCCAGGGCGAACTTGGAAACACCATATATTTT. Translated, it gives CASSPQGQGELGNTIYF. The chain links TRBV4-1 to TRBJ1-3, with D possibly TRBD1 on 5 matching bases. The CDR3 contains 17 residues. Trimming removed 4 bases from V and 3 bases from J, with 19 bases in between. The germline gives CDR1 MGHRA, CDR2 YSYEKL.

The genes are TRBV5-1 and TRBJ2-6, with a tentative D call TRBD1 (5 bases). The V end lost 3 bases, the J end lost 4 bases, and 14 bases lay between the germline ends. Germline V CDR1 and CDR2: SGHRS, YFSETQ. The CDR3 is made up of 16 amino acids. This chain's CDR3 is CASSWGRWSGANVLTF. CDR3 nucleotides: TGCGCCAGCAGCTGGGGCCGATGGTCCGGGGCCAACGTCCTGACTTTC.

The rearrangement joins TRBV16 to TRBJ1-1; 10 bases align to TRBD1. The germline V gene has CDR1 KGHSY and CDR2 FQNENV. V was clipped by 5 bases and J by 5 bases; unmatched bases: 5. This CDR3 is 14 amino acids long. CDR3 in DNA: TGTGCCAGCAGCTCCAGGACAGGGGGAACTGAAGCTTTCTTT. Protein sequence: CASSSRTGGTEAFF. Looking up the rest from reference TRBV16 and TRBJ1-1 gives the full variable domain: GEEVAQTPKHLVRGEGQKAKLYCAPIKGHSYVFWYQQVLKNEFKFLISFQNENVFDETGMPKERFSAKCLPNSPCSLEIQATKLEDSAVYFCASSSRTGGTEAFFGQGTRLTVV.

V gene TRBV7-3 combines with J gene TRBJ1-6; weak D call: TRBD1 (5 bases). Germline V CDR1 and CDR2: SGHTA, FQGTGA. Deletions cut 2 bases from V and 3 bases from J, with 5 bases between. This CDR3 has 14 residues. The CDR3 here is CASSLDSYNSPLHF. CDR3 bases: TGTGCCAGCAGCTTAGACAGCTATAATTCACCCCTCCACTTT.

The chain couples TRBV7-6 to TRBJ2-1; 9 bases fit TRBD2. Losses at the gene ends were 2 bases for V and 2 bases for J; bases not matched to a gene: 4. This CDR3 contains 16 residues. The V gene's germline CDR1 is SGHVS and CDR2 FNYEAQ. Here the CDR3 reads CASSLIQRGAYNEQFF. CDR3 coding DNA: TGTGCCAGCAGCTTAATTCAGCGGGGGGCCTACAATGAGCAGTTCTTC.

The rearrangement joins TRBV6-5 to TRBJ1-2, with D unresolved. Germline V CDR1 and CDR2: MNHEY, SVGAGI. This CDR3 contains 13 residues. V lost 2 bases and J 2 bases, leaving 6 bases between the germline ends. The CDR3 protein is CASSYGENYGYTF. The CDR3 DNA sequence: TGTGCCAGCAGTTACGGGGAGAACTATGGCTACACCTTC.

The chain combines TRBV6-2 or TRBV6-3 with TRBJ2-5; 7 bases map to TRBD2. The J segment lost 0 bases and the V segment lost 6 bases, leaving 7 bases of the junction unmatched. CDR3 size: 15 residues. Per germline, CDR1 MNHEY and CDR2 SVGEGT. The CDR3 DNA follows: TGTGCCAGCAGCCACGGGGAGGGTTACCAAGAGACCCAGTACTTC. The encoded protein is CASSHGEGYQETQYF.

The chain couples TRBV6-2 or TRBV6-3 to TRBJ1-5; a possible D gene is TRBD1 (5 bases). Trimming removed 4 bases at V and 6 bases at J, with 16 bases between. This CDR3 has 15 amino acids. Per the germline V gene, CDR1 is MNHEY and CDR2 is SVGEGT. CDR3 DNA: TGTGCCAGCAGTTCCGGGGGGTACGCGGGTCAGCCCCAGCATTTT. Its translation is CASSSGGYAGQPQHF.

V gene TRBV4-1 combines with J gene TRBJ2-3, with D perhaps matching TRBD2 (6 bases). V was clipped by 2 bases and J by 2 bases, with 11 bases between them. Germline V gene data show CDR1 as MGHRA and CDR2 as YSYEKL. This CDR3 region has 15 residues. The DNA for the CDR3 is TGCGCCAGCAGCCAAAGGGAGGTTCTCACAGATACGCAGTATTTT. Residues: CASSQREVLTDTQYF.

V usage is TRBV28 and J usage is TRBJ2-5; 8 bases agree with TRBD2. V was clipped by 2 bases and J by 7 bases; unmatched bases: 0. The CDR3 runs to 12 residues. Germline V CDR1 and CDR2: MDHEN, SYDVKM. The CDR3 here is CASSLRGGTQYF. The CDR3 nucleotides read TGTGCCAGCAGTTTACGGGGGGGGACCCAGTACTTC.

The CDR3 reads CASRWGEDTEAFF. The DNA of the CDR3 is TGTGCCAGCAGGTGGGGGGAGGACACTGAAGCTTTCTTT. The chain links TRBV2 to TRBJ1-1; possibly TRBD1 for D (5 bases). The CDR3 contains 13 residues. Germline loops: CDR1 SNHLY, CDR2 FYNNEI. Trimming shortened V by 6 bases and J by 3 bases, and 11 bases separated the two germline ends.

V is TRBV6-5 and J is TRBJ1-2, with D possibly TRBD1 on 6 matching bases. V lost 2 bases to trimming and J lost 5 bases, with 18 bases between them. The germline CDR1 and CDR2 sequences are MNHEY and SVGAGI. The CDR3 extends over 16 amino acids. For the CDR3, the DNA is TGTGCCAGCAGTTACAGGCGGGCAGGGGACGGTTATGGCTACACCTTC. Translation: CASSYRRAGDGYGYTF.

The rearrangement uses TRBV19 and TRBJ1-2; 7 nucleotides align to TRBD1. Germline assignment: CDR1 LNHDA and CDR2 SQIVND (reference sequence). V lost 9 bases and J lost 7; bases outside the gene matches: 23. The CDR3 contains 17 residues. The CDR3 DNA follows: TGTGCCAGAGCGAAAATCAGGGGGATACGGATCCGGGGTGGCTACACCTTC. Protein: CARAKIRGIRIRGGYTF.